The 3 T cell receptor beta chains in this list originate from one sample, sequenced in a study of T cells after posttransplantation cyclophosphamide. Measured with immunoSEQ multiplex PCR; TCRdb has only the in-frame clones, and not every one. The profile covers 51,000 or so clones, with roughly 94% appearing a single time and about 3.1% taken by the ten largest. The sequencing input was PBMCs. These receptors were obtained from a woman aged 25 to 39 in good health and a related stem cell transplant donor.

The chain links TRBV7-9 to TRBJ2-2; 10 bases line up with TRBD1. CDR1 is SEHNR, CDR2 FQNEAQ, per germline (reference sequence). The CDR3 consists of 18 residues. Trimming cost V 6 bases and J 4 bases; bases outside gene matches: 14. The CDR3 sequence is CASSSRPGTGVGTGELFF. In DNA form, the CDR3 reads TGTGCCAGCAGTTCCCGGCCCGGGACAGGGGTGGGCACCGGGGAGCTGTTTTTT.

This sequence joins TRBV7-2 and TRBJ2-2; D may be TRBD1 (5 bases). The V gene lost 6 bases and the J gene lost 4 bases, with 12 bases spanning the gap. There are 14 residues in the CDR3. Germline V gene lookup returns CDR1 SGHTA and CDR2 FQGNSA. In DNA form, the CDR3 reads TGTGCCAGCAGGGCCCAGGGAATCACCGGGGAGCTGTTTTTT. Residues: CASRAQGITGELFF.

The chain carries TRBV5-4 and TRBJ2-5; a possible D gene is TRBD1 (5 bases). The V end was cut by 1 base, the J end by 9 bases, with 13 bases between. The germline V gene encodes CDR1 SGHNT and CDR2 YYREEE (reference sequence). The CDR3 is 13 residues long. CDR3 protein: CASSLRISRAQYF. CDR3 sequence (DNA): TGTGCCAGCAGCTTGAGAATCAGCAGGGCCCAGTACTTC.